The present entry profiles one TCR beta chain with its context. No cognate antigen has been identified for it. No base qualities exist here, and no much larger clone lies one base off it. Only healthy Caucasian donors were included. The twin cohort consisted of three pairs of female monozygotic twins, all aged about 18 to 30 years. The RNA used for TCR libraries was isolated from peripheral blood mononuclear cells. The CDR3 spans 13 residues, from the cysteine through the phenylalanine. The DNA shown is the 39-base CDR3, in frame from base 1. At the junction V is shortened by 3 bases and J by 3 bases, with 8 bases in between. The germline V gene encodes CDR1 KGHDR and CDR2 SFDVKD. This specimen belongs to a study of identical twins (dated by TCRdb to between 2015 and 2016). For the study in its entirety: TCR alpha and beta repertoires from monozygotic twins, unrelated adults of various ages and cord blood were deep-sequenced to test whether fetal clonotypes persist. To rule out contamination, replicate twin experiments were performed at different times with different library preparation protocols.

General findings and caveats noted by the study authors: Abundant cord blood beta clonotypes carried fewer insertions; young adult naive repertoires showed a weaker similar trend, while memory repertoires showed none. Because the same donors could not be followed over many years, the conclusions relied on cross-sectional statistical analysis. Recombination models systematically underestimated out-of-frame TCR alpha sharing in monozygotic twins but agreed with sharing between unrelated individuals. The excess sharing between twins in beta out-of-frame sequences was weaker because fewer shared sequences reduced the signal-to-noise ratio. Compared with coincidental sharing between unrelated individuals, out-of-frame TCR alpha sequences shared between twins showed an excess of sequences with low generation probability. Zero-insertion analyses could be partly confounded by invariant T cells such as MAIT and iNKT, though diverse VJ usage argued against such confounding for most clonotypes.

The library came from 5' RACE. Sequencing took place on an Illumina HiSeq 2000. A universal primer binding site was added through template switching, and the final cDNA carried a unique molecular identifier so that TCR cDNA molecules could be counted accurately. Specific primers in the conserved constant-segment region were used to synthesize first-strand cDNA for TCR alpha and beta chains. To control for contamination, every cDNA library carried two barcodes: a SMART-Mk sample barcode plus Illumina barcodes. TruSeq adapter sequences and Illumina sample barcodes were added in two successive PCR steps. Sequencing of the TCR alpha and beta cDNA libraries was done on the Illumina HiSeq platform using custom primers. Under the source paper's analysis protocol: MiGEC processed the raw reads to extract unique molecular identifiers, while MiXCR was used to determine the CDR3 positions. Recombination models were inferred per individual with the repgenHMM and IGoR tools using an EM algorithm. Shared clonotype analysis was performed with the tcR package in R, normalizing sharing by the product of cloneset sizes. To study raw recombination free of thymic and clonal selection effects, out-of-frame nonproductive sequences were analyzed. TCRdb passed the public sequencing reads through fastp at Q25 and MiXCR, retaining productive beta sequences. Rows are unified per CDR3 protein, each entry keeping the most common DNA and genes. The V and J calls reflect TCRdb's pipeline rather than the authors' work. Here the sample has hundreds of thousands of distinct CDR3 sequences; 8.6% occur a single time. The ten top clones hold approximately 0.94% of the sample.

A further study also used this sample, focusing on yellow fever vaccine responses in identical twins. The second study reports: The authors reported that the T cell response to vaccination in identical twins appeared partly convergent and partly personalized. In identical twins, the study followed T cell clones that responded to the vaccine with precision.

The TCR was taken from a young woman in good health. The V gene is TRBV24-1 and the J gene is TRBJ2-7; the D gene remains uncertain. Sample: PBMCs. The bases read TGTGCCACCAGTGATGGCCCCTTCTACGAGCAGTACTTC. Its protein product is CATSDGPFYEQYF.